Presented here are 24 T cell receptor beta chains from one specimen sequenced in a study of blood T cell repertoires in COVID-19. The assay was immunoSEQ multiplex PCR, and TCRdb's table has in-frame clones only and misses some. Among some 170,000 clones listed, 70% to 90% were seen once. Sequences were obtained from PBMCs or T cells enriched from blood (not recorded which). The receptors come from a man in his forties who had recovered from COVID-19.

V and J are TRBV10-3 and TRBJ2-1; 8 nucleotides match TRBD2. The junction had 4 bases not matched to a gene; V was cut back by 4 bases and J by 2 bases. CDR3 length: 15 residues. CDR1 and CDR2 from the germline V gene are ENHRY and SYGVKD. The CDR3, as DNA: TGTGCCATCAGTGGGGGCGGGGGGCCCTACAATGAGCAGTTCTTC. As protein: CAISGGGGPYNEQFF.

This clone was observed a handful of times. The chain has TRBV30 and TRBJ2-1, with 13 bases fitting TRBD2. The germline gives CDR1 GTSNPN, CDR2 SVGIG (reference sequence). The CDR3 has 15 residues. V gave up 1 base and J gave up 9 bases; unmatched junction bases: 6. The CDR3 nucleotides are TGTGCCTGGAGTGGTCGACTAGCGGGGGGAACTGAGCAGTTCTTC. Amino acids: CAWSGRLAGGTEQFF.

V usage is TRBV3-1 (or the pseudogene TRBV3-2) and J usage is TRBJ2-1; tentative D call: TRBD2 (7 bases). The CDR3 contains 15 residues. The V gene lost 7 bases and the J gene lost 6 bases, with 19 bases spanning the gap. Germline V gene data show CDR1 as LGHDT and CDR2 as YNNKEL (reference sequence). CDR3 loop: CASTKGGGDFNEQFF. For the CDR3, the DNA is TGTGCCAGCACCAAAGGGGGGGGTGACTTCAATGAGCAGTTCTTC.

The count of this clone is one. The chain joins TRBV3-1 (or the pseudogene TRBV3-2) to TRBJ2-1; D unresolved. Per the germline V gene, CDR1 is LGHDT and CDR2 is YNNKEL (reference sequence). The CDR3 spans 18 residues. The V end lost 1 base, the J end lost 1 base, and 17 bases lay between the germline ends. CDR3 nucleotides: TGTGCCAGCAGCCAAGGGGTCATACGACTGAAATCCTACAATGAGCAGTTCTTC. Amino acids: CASSQGVIRLKSYNEQFF.

This clone was detected many times. The V and J genes are TRBV5-1 and TRBJ2-5; D is perhaps TRBD2 (6 bases). V was pared by 4 bases and J by 4 bases, with 20 bases between. The CDR3 covers 16 residues. Germline V gives CDR1 SGHRS, CDR2 YFSETQ. CDR3 sequence (DNA): TGCGCCAGCAGCCGTCTGCCCGCGGGGTGGGGAGAGACCCAGTACTTC. It encodes CASSRLPAGWGETQYF. The variable domain in full, completed from reference TRBV5-1 and TRBJ2-5, reads KAGVTQTPRYLIKTRGQQVTLSCSPISGHRSVSWYQQTPGQGLQFLFEYFSETQRNKGNFPGRFSGRQFSNSRSEMNVSTLELGDSALYLCASSRLPAGWGETQYFGPGTRLLVL.

The table lists this clone with a count of one. The V gene is TRBV6-1, the J gene TRBJ1-2; D uncertain. Germline-derived CDR1 and CDR2 are MNHNS and SASEGT. The CDR3 loop spans 12 amino acids. The V end was cut by 0 bases, the J end by 8 bases, with 7 bases between. CDR3 protein: CASSEAGSGYTF. In nucleotides, the CDR3 is TGTGCCAGCAGTGAAGCGGGCAGCGGCTACACCTTC.

This clone was found a few times. The J gene is TRBJ2-3, the V gene TRBV19; TRBD1 is a possible D gene (6 bases). V was trimmed by 3 bases and J by 1 base, leaving 20 bases between them. CDR3 length: 18 amino acids. In germline, CDR1 is LNHDA, CDR2 SQIVND (reference sequence). The CDR3 is CASSIQERGRGGTDTQYF. The CDR3 nucleotides read TGTGCCAGTAGTATTCAAGAGAGGGGCAGGGGAGGCACAGATACGCAGTATTTT.

The V call is TRBV5-1, the J call TRBJ2-2; the D is unclear. Germline CDR1 is SGHRS and CDR2 is YFSETQ. V was trimmed by 5 bases and J by 4 bases, leaving 18 bases between them. The CDR3 has 16 residues. This chain's CDR3 is CASSLLISTGTGELFF. CDR3 sequence (DNA): TGCGCCAGCAGTCTACTAATATCGACCGGCACCGGGGAGCTGTTTTTT.

J is TRBJ1-6 and V is TRBV5-4; a weak D match, TRBD1 (5 bases). Trimming took off 4 bases at V and 2 bases at J, with 13 bases between the two ends. The CDR3 runs 16 residues. Germline CDR1 SGHNT, CDR2 YYREEE (reference sequence). CDR3: CASSRDQGTYNSPLHF. The CDR3 DNA reads TGTGCCAGCAGCCGTGACCAGGGAACCTATAATTCACCCCTCCACTTT.

This clone was recorded once. The chain uses TRBV7-5 and TRBJ2-3; the D call TRBD1 from the table was never checked on the DNA. TRBV7-5 is recorded as a pseudogene. The CDR3 is made up of 17 amino acids. CDR3 in amino acids: CVRSSLSTGASTDTQYF. DNA for the CDR3: TGTGTCAGAAGCTCCTTGTCCACAGGGGCCTCCACAGATACGCAGTATTTT.

The J gene is TRBJ2-4, the V gene TRBV6-6; TRBD2 aligns across 11 bases. This CDR3 is built from 18 residues. V lost 5 bases, J lost 0 bases, and 9 bases stayed unmatched. The germline V gene has CDR1 MNHNY and CDR2 SVGAGI (reference sequence). The CDR3 coding sequence is TGTGCCAGCAGTCACCCGGGGACTAGCGGTCTAGCCAAAAACATTCAGTACTTC. It translates to CASSHPGTSGLAKNIQYF.

This clone appeared once. This chain joins TRBV19 and TRBJ2-2; 7 positions match TRBD2. After removal of 2 bases from V and 1 base from J, the junction contained 1 base not matched to a gene. This CDR3 comprises 15 residues. Germline assignment: CDR1 LNHDA and CDR2 SQIVND (reference sequence). CDR3 nucleotide sequence: TGTGCCAGTAGTATACTAGCGGTGAACACCGGGGAGCTGTTTTTT. Translated, it gives CASSILAVNTGELFF.

The chain employs TRBV6-5 and TRBJ1-5; 8 bases are a match to TRBD1. The CDR3 has 15 residues. The germline CDR1 and CDR2 sequences are MNHEY and SVGAGI. The trim removed 6 bases at V and 1 base at J, leaving 5 bases unmatched. CDR3 protein: CASRRTGRSNQPQHF. CDR3 in DNA: TGTGCCAGCAGGCGGACAGGGAGAAGCAATCAGCCCCAGCATTTT.

The chain has TRBV5-6 and TRBJ1-6; the match to TRBD1 covers 8 bases. CDR1 SGHDT and CDR2 YYEEEE come from the germline V gene. This CDR3 has 16 amino acids. V shed 4 bases, J shed 4 bases, and the junction held 7 bases outside the gene matches. CDR3 loop: CASSPRQGWYNSPLHF. The CDR3 nucleotides are TGTGCCAGCAGCCCGCGACAGGGGTGGTATAATTCACCCCTCCACTTT.

V usage is TRBV2 and J usage is TRBJ2-3; D unclear. Trimming pared 2 bases from V and 2 bases from J, leaving 11 bases between. Per germline, CDR1 SNHLY and CDR2 FYNNEI. CDR3 length: 15 amino acids. CDR3 nucleotides: TGTGCCAGCAGTGAACTTCCTCTAAACACAGATACGCAGTATTTT. Translating gives CASSELPLNTDTQYF.

The chain combines TRBV5-1 with TRBJ1-4; no clear D gene. The CDR3 is 15 amino acids. Trimming cost V 2 bases and J 7 bases, with 15 bases left between them. Per germline, CDR1 SGHRS and CDR2 YFSETQ. Written as DNA, the CDR3 is TGCGCCAGCAGCTTAACATCGGTGGAGTTTGAAAAACTGTTTTTT. Translating gives CASSLTSVEFEKLFF.

The V and J genes are TRBV7-3 and TRBJ2-1, with 8 positions matching TRBD2. The CDR3 totals 15 residues. Germline CDR1 and CDR2: SGHTA and FQGTGA. V was clipped by 4 bases and J by 7 bases; unmatched bases: 9. The CDR3 loop is CASSSPGLGRNEQFF. DNA of the CDR3: TGTGCCAGCAGCTCACCGGGACTAGGTAGGAATGAGCAGTTCTTC.

This clone is a singleton in its sample. V and J are TRBV27 and TRBJ2-5; 9 bases match TRBD2. Losses at the gene ends were 6 bases for V and 9 bases for J; bases not matched to a gene: 8. The CDR3 is 13 amino acids. CDR1 is MNHEY and CDR2 is SMNVEV in the germline V gene (reference sequence). The CDR3 coding sequence is TGTGCCAGCAGGCGGGAGGGGTGGTTGGCCCAGTACTTC. This codes for CASRREGWLAQYF.

The chain employs TRBV11-2 and TRBJ2-1, with D possibly matching TRBD2 (6 bases). Germline-derived CDR1 and CDR2 are SGHAT and FQNNGV. Trimming removed 5 bases at V and 0 bases at J, with 14 bases between. The CDR3 is made up of 16 amino acids. The CDR3 sequence: CASSGGGTTSYNEQFF. CDR3 DNA sequence: TGTGCCAGCAGCGGTGGGGGGACCACCTCCTACAATGAGCAGTTCTTC.

This clone appeared once. This sequence joins TRBV3-1 (or the pseudogene TRBV3-2) and TRBJ1-1, with 7 nucleotides matching TRBD1. The germline V gene has CDR1 LGHDT and CDR2 YNNKEL (reference sequence). The V gene end was trimmed by 4 bases and the J gene end by 3 bases; junction bases not matched to a gene: 8. The CDR3 runs to 15 residues. Here the CDR3 reads CASSLTGAGYTEAFF. The CDR3, as DNA: TGTGCCAGCAGCCTAACAGGGGCAGGTTACACTGAAGCTTTCTTT.

This clone was counted a few times. The chain uses TRBV24-1 and TRBJ2-2; a weak D match, TRBD1 (6 bases). The V end lost 0 bases, the J end lost 1 base, and 14 bases lay between the germline ends. CDR1 is KGHDR, CDR2 SFDVKD, per germline. The CDR3 extends over 18 amino acids. This CDR3 reads CATSDLAGAALNTGELFF. In DNA form, the CDR3 reads TGTGCCACCAGTGATTTGGCAGGGGCGGCCTTGAACACCGGGGAGCTGTTTTTT.

The chain links TRBV20-1 to TRBJ2-4; weak D call: TRBD2 (7 bases). CDR3 length equals 14 residues. The germline V gene has CDR1 DFQATT and CDR2 SNEGSKA (reference sequence). Trimming took off 3 bases at V and 6 bases at J, with 15 bases between the two ends. The CDR3 is CSASRGGGGNIQYF. CDR3 coding DNA: TGCAGTGCTAGTCGCGGGGGCGGGGGAAACATTCAGTACTTC.

The rearrangement uses TRBV7-3 and TRBJ2-5; 7 bases match TRBD1. The CDR3 contains 15 residues. Per germline, CDR1 SGHTA and CDR2 FQGTGA. With V trimmed by 2 bases and J by 1 base, 4 bases remained unmatched. The chain's CDR3 is CASSLYPGGQETQYF. The CDR3 nucleotides read TGTGCCAGCAGCTTATACCCAGGGGGCCAAGAGACCCAGTACTTC.

The rearrangement links TRBV18 to TRBJ1-1; TRBD1 matches at 7 bases. The CDR3 has 14 amino acids. Germline V gene data show CDR1 as KGHSH and CDR2 as LQKENI. The V segment lost 3 bases and the J segment 11 bases; nucleotides outside the gene matches: 12. The CDR3 spells CASSPGESGGQAFF. CDR3 coding DNA: TGTGCCAGCTCACCCGGCGAATCCGGGGGACAGGCTTTCTTT.